Listed here is a single TCR beta chain. Its antigen remains unknown. The PCR contained 60 Vbeta and 13 Jbeta primers. Assay used: immunoSEQ multiplex PCR; TCRdb lists only in-frame clones, some missing. The sample lists 150,000 to 200,000 clones; over 75% were seen once. CDR1 SGHRS and CDR2 YFSETQ come from the germline V gene. The ends were cut back, 0 bases at V and 3 bases at J, with 9 bases in the middle. The CDR3 is 14 amino acids. The sample belongs to a study of cytomegalovirus exposure and HLA in healthy donors. Study-level findings and limits: Researchers reported in a later analysis that a missense DCLRE1C variant was tied to TCR beta V- and J-gene trimming. TCR beta chains numbering under 200 were designated cytomegalovirus-associated.

Healthy bone marrow donors made up the cohort. What was sequenced was PBMCs. The receptor was isolated from a human donor in good health. V is TRBV5-1 and J is TRBJ1-2; tentative D call: TRBD1 (6 bases). CDR3 nucleotides: TGCGCCAGCAGCTTGGGAGGGGGTGACTATGGCTACACCTTC. As protein: CASSLGGGDYGYTF.